These 6 T cell receptor beta chains were all obtained from the same sample, sequenced in a study of CD8+ T cells in alopecia areata. After isolation, RNA underwent reverse transcription to generate cDNA as the sequencing template. Sequencing used immunoSEQ multiplex PCR; TCRdb keeps in-frame clones, though not all of them. The sample carries 100,000 to 150,000 clones, over 50% recorded once. The specimen comprised CD4+ T cells sorted from blood, sampled at week 0. Receptors were obtained from a human donor with alopecia areata.

CDR3: CASARAGVVLRYNEQFF. Here the CDR3 DNA reads TGCGCCAGCGCTCGAGCGGGAGTGGTACTTCGCTACAATGAGCAGTTCTTC. The rearrangement uses TRBV4-1 and TRBJ2-1; 8 bases line up with TRBD2. Unmatched junction bases numbered 15, after V lost 8 bases and J lost 3 bases. The CDR3 is 17 amino acids. Germline loops: CDR1 MGHRA, CDR2 YSYEKL.

The rearrangement uses TRBV7-2 and TRBJ2-5; unclear D gene. Germline V gene data show CDR1 as SGHTA and CDR2 as FQGNSA. There are 15 residues in the CDR3. V was clipped by 3 bases and J by 4 bases, with 15 bases between them. As DNA, the CDR3 is TGTGCCAGCAGCTTGGGTACGGGTGGTAGAGAGACCCAGTACTTC. It translates to CASSLGTGGRETQYF.

The genes are TRBV27 and TRBJ1-2; TRBD1 agrees at 8 bases. The trim removed 6 bases at V and 5 bases at J, leaving 8 bases unmatched. Germline V gene data show CDR1 as MNHEY and CDR2 as SMNVEV (reference sequence). The length of the CDR3 is 14 residues. Here the CDR3 DNA reads TGTGCCAGCAGCAATCGACAGGGGAGTTATGGCTACACCTTC. Its translation is CASSNRQGSYGYTF.

The chain has TRBV6-5 and TRBJ2-7; D may correspond to TRBD1 or TRBD2 (5 bases each). Trimming left V 7 bases short and J 2 bases short, with 18 bases between. CDR1 is MNHEY, CDR2 SVGAGI, per germline. The CDR3 totals 15 residues. CDR3 bases: TGTGCCAGCAAGCCCTACGTCGAGGGGACCTACGAGCAGTACTTC. It encodes CASKPYVEGTYEQYF.

This chain connects TRBV5-4 to TRBJ2-6, with D unresolved. Trimming left V 4 bases short and J 2 bases short, with 7 bases between. Germline-derived CDR1 and CDR2 are SGHNT and YYREEE (reference sequence). This CDR3 comprises 14 residues. Here the CDR3 reads CASSHPTGANVLTF. The CDR3 nucleotides are TGTGCCAGCAGCCACCCGACTGGGGCCAACGTCCTGACTTTC.

This clone has more than one count but fewer than ten. V is TRBV28 and J is TRBJ1-1, with a weak D call TRBD1 (5 bases). CDR3 size: 12 residues. The germline gives CDR1 MDHEN, CDR2 SYDVKM. V lost 4 bases and J lost 11, with 14 bases in between. CDR3 in amino acids: CASSSDPGQAFF. The CDR3 nucleotides are TGTGCCAGCAGTTCGGACCCAGGGCAGGCTTTCTTT. Supplemented by reference TRBV28 and TRBJ1-1, the full variable domain reads DVKVTQSSRYLVKRTGEKVFLECVQDMDHENMFWYRQDPGLGLRLIYFSYDVKMKEKGDIPEGYSVSREKKERFSLILESASTNQTSMYLCASSSDPGQAFFGQGTRLTVV.